The clone carrying this T cell receptor beta chain has only a few counts. No antigen is known for it. Per-sample yields of isolated PBMCs were at least 6.5 million. The sample is drawn from a study of blood T cells in healthy people across ages. Study results and limitations: With age, beta diversity per million T cells declined roughly linearly, significantly by around 43. For the donors, CMV status was unknown and possibly confounded expanded clonotype changes.

The second PCR ran 7 to 11 cycles with a sample-barcoded 5' primer and J-beta primers. TCRdb reprocessed the 5' RACE reads via MiXCR and lists one record per CDR3 protein. The data show about 800,000 distinct CDR3 sequences, 20% to 25% seen once. Trimming removed 0 bases from V and 2 bases from J; junction bases left unmatched: 7. Germline-derived CDR1 and CDR2 are DFQATT and SNEGSKA (reference sequence). The CDR3 length is 15 residues. This sample also appeared in a second study, on T cells of mothers and their children. From that report: Several children and their three healthy Caucasian mothers were the donors.

Material for sequencing was blood. The receptor was derived from a boy younger than 18 in good health. V usage is TRBV20-1 and J usage is TRBJ2-7; TRBD1 agrees at 7 bases. The CDR3 DNA reads as TGCAGTGCTAGAGATGGTGACAGGGCTACCTACGAGCAGTACTTC. Translated, it gives CSARDGDRATYEQYF.